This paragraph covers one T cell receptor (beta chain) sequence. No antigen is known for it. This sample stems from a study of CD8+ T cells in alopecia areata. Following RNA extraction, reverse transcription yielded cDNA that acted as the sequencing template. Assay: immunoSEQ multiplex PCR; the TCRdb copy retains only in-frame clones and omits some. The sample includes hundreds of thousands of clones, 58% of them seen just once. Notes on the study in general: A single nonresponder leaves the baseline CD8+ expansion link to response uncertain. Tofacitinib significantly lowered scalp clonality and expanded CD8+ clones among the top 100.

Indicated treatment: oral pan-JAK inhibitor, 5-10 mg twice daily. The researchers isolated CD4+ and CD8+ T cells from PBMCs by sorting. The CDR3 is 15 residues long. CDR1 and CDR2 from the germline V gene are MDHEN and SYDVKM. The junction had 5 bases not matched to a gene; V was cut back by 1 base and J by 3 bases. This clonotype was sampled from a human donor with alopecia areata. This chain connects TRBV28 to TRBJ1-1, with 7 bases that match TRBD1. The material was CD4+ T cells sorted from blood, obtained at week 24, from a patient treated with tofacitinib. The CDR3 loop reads CASSLSPGQHTEAFF. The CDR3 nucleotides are TGTGCCAGCAGTTTATCTCCGGGACAGCACACTGAAGCTTTCTTT.